One sample yielded the 21 T cell receptor beta chains listed below, sequenced in a study of blood T cell repertoires in COVID-19. Generated by immunoSEQ multiplex PCR, the TCRdb table keeps only in-frame clones and is missing some. The sample holds 25,000 to 30,000 clones, about 80% seen once. The specimen sequenced was peripheral blood. The receptors were gathered from a man in his 70s with acute or convalescent COVID-19.

The chain uses TRBV27 and TRBJ2-1; 8 positions match TRBD2. Trimming at V came to 7 bases and at J to 6 bases, leaving 11 bases not matched to a gene. The CDR3 spans 15 residues. Germline CDR1 is MNHEY and CDR2 is SMNVEV (reference sequence). In DNA form, the CDR3 reads TGTGCCAGCAATTTCCGGAGCGGGAGTCGCAATGAGCAGTTCTTC. This codes for CASNFRSGSRNEQFF.

The CDR3 spells CASSVRLADTGELFF. Here the CDR3 DNA reads TGTGCCAGCAGCGTTCGACTAGCGGACACCGGGGAGCTGTTTTTT. This sequence joins TRBV9 and TRBJ2-2; 9 bases map to TRBD2. Trimming took 2 bases from V and 3 from J; bases not matched to a gene: 2. Germline assignment: CDR1 SGDLS and CDR2 YYNGEE. The CDR3 contains 15 residues.

This clone was counted between two and nine times. The V gene is TRBV28, the J gene TRBJ1-6; TRBD1 is a possible D gene (5 bases). V lost 3 bases and J lost 2, with 8 bases in between. The CDR3 sequence is 15 residues long. Germline CDR1 reads MDHEN; CDR2 reads SYDVKM. CDR3 sequence (DNA): TGTGCCAGCAGTTTCCAGGACACCTATAATTCACCCCTCCACTTT. The encoded protein is CASSFQDTYNSPLHF.

The chain combines TRBV3-1 (or the pseudogene TRBV3-2) with TRBJ1-1, with a weak D call TRBD1 (6 bases). Per the germline V gene, CDR1 is LGHDT and CDR2 is YNNKEL (reference sequence). Trimming took off 1 base at V and 10 bases at J, with 10 bases between the two ends. This CDR3 spans 12 amino acids. CDR3 bases: TGTGCCAGCAGCCAAGGGACAGTTTTAGCTTTCTTT. Amino acid sequence: CASSQGTVLAFF.

V is TRBV7-3 and J is TRBJ1-2; a weak D match, TRBD1 (5 bases). Trimming stripped 5 bases from V and 8 bases from J, with 18 bases between. CDR3 size: 14 residues. Germline-derived CDR1 and CDR2 are SGHTA and FQGTGA. CDR3 DNA sequence: TGTGCCAGCAGCCCAGGGTCGGAGGGAGGCGGCTACACCTTC. It codes for CASSPGSEGGGYTF.

V is TRBV18 and J is TRBJ2-7, with D tentatively TRBD1 (6 bases). The V gene lost 5 bases and the J gene lost 3 bases, with 11 bases spanning the gap. The CDR3 extends over 13 amino acids. From germline, CDR1 is KGHSH and CDR2 LQKENI. CDR3 DNA sequence: TGTGCCAGCTCATTGGACAGTTTCTACGAGCAGTACTTC. It is translated as CASSLDSFYEQYF.

V gene TRBV7-2 combines with J gene TRBJ2-3, with 7 bases lining up with TRBD2. The CDR3 sequence is 14 residues long. V shed 5 bases and J 6 bases; nucleotides not matched to a gene: 8. Germline CDR1 SGHTA, CDR2 FQGNSA. CDR3 sequence (DNA): TGTGCCAGCAGCCTTAAAGCGGGAAGGGATACGCAGTATTTT. This translates into CASSLKAGRDTQYF.

The chain uses TRBV7-9 and TRBJ2-1, with 9 bases matching TRBD2. Germline assignment: CDR1 SEHNR and CDR2 FQNEAQ (reference sequence). V was clipped by 3 bases and J by 4 bases; unmatched bases: 4. The CDR3 sequence is 15 residues long. Written as DNA, the CDR3 is TGTGCCAGCAGCTTTCCGGGACTAGCTTACAATGAGCAGTTCTTC. This gives the protein CASSFPGLAYNEQFF.

The table lists this clone with a few counts. The chain joins TRBV7-6 to TRBJ2-3; D unresolved. Germline-derived CDR1 and CDR2 are SGHVS and FNYEAQ. V lost 0 bases and J 0 bases, leaving 10 bases between the germline ends. CDR3 length equals 16 residues. The CDR3 loop reads CASSLALSGSTDTQYF. Here the CDR3 DNA reads TGTGCCAGCAGCTTAGCGCTTTCAGGTAGCACAGATACGCAGTATTTT. The entire variable domain, with the rest obtained from reference TRBV7-6 and TRBJ2-3, is as follows: GAGVSQSPRYKVTKRGQDVALRCDPISGHVSLYWYRQALGQGPEFLTYFNYEAQQDKSGLPNDRFSAERPEGSISTLTIQRTEQRDSAMYRCASSLALSGSTDTQYFGPGTRLTVL.

This chain uses TRBV6-5 with TRBJ1-2; 8 bases line up with TRBD1. Germline V gives CDR1 MNHEY, CDR2 SVGAGI. The CDR3 spans 13 residues. The V gene end was trimmed by 8 bases and the J gene end by 2 bases; junction bases not matched to a gene: 4. In nucleotides, the CDR3 is TGTGCCAGCGTACAGGGGGGGAACTATGGCTACACCTTC. Its translation is CASVQGGNYGYTF.

The chain joins TRBV7-9 to TRBJ2-1, with 7 bases that match TRBD2. The CDR3 covers 15 residues. Trimming removed 5 bases from V and 8 bases from J; junction bases left unmatched: 12. Per germline, CDR1 SEHNR and CDR2 FQNEAQ (reference sequence). CDR3 coding DNA: TGTGCCAGCAGCCCTACCGGGACTACTGCCGATGAGCAGTTCTTC. This codes for CASSPTGTTADEQFF.

The chain employs TRBV6-5 and TRBJ1-2; TRBD1 might be the D (5 bases). V was cut by 7 bases and J by 4 bases, with 16 bases left in between. The CDR3 sequence is 14 residues long. Germline V gives CDR1 MNHEY, CDR2 SVGAGI. CDR3 coding DNA: TGTGCCAGCAACCATCAGGGAGGGAGCTATGGCTACACCTTC. Translating it yields CASNHQGGSYGYTF.

This chain connects TRBV18 to TRBJ2-3, with TRBD1 matching over 8 bases. The CDR3 has 16 amino acids. Germline values: CDR1 KGHSH, CDR2 LQKENI. The ends lost 0 bases at V and 8 bases at J; junction bases unmatched: 10. CDR3 bases: TGTGCCAGCTCACCACCGGGCAGGGGGCGCACGGGTACGCAGTATTTT. Protein product: CASSPPGRGRTGTQYF.

The chain carries TRBV6-5 and TRBJ2-5; 11 bases agree with TRBD1. The CDR3 covers 16 residues. V dropped 2 bases and J dropped 5; count of bases not matched to a gene: 7. The germline CDR1 and CDR2 sequences are MNHEY and SVGAGI. CDR3 nucleotide sequence: TGTGCCAGCAGTTACCGGACAGGGGGCGCGGGGGAGACCCAGTACTTC. Encoded protein: CASSYRTGGAGETQYF.

The rearrangement uses TRBV6-5 and TRBJ2-3; a possible D gene is TRBD1 (6 bases). The CDR3 consists of 14 residues. V lost 5 bases and J 1 base, leaving 10 bases between the germline ends. From germline, CDR1 is MNHEY and CDR2 SVGAGI. The CDR3 sequence: CASSRQVRTDTQYF. The CDR3 nucleotides are TGTGCCAGCAGTCGACAGGTCCGCACAGATACGCAGTATTTT.

The J gene is TRBJ2-2, the V gene TRBV4-3, with TRBD2 as a possible D gene (6 bases). Trimming took off 1 base at V and 6 bases at J, with 15 bases between the two ends. The CDR3 extends over 16 amino acids. In germline, CDR1 is LGHNA, CDR2 YSLEER. CDR3 nucleotides: TGCGCCAGCAGCCAAGGGATGGGAGGTGGAGCCGGGGAGCTGTTTTTT. Protein: CASSQGMGGGAGELFF.

V is TRBV7-9 and J is TRBJ2-2; TRBD2 might be the D (5 bases). The CDR3 contains 16 residues. CDR1 and CDR2 from the germline V gene are SEHNR and FQNEAQ (reference sequence). Trimming pared 7 bases from V and 1 base from J, leaving 16 bases between. CDR3 sequence (DNA): TGTGCCAGCACCCTAACTAGTACCGTGAACACCGGGGAGCTGTTTTTT. Encoded protein: CASTLTSTVNTGELFF.

This clone was detected once. The J gene is TRBJ2-1, the V gene TRBV5-1; 10 bases match TRBD2. Trimming cost V 2 bases and J 0 bases; bases outside gene matches: 8. Germline V gives CDR1 SGHRS, CDR2 YFSETQ. The CDR3 is 18 residues long. The CDR3, as DNA: TGCGCCAGCAGCTTTATCCCTAGCGGGAGTCACTCCTACAATGAGCAGTTCTTC. It is translated as CASSFIPSGSHSYNEQFF.

The rearrangement uses TRBV2 and TRBJ2-7; 10 bases line up with TRBD1. The CDR3 length is 15 residues. V was pared by 7 bases and J by 3 bases, with 9 bases of the junction left unmatched. Germline values: CDR1 SNHLY, CDR2 FYNNEI. The chain's CDR3 is CASKPGTGDFYEQYF. The CDR3 DNA follows: TGTGCCAGCAAGCCCGGGACAGGGGACTTCTACGAGCAGTACTTC. The complete variable domain, with remaining parts taken from reference TRBV2 and TRBJ2-7, reads EPEVTQTPSHQVTQMGQEVILRCVPISNHLYFYWYRQILGQKVEFLVSFYNNEISEKSEIFDDQFSVERPDGSNFTLKIRSTKLEDSAMYFCASKPGTGDFYEQYFGPGTRLTVT.

J is TRBJ2-5 and V is TRBV5-8; the D is unclear. The CDR3 is made up of 16 amino acids. Germline assignment: CDR1 SGHTS and CDR2 YDEGEE. Trimming took 0 bases from V and 5 from J, leaving 17 bases between them. Here the CDR3 DNA reads TGTGCCAGCAGCTTGGGTCGTGGTCAGTTCGTGGAGACCCAGTACTTC. Translation: CASSLGRGQFVETQYF.

This clone was recorded only once. This rearrangement joins TRBV5-4 to TRBJ2-1; 11 bases match TRBD2. The CDR3 sequence is 17 residues long. The germline V gene encodes CDR1 SGHNT and CDR2 YYREEE (reference sequence). V was clipped by 2 bases and J by 4 bases; unmatched bases: 8. The DNA of the CDR3 is TGTGCCAGCAGCTTACCCCTAGCGGGAGGAATATACAATGAGCAGTTCTTC. Amino acid sequence: CASSLPLAGGIYNEQFF.